The sequence of this T cell receptor beta chain was determined in a study of beta chain features in type 1 diabetes. Across the whole study: The patient and healthy donor groups were comparable for age, gender and cell yields.

Worth noting for this clone: Its antigen remains unknown.

The length of the CDR3 is 18 residues. J was trimmed by 0 bases and V by 4 bases; bases with no gene match: 13. Germline V lookup: CDR1 SGDLS, CDR2 YYNGEE. Study-level points and caveats: Naive, central memory and regulatory TCRB repertoires appeared more similar among patients than healthy donors. Sequencing of cDNA might inflate the share of cells that strongly express TCR. Among patients with Type 1 diabetes, TCRB CDR3s were moderately but significantly shorter in every one of the four CD4+ subsets.

The investigators reverse transcribed all of the isolated RNA, so they sequenced expressed TCRB transcripts. Method: immunoSEQ multiplex PCR; TCRdb's copy keeps in-frame clones and lacks some. The sample comprises hundreds of thousands of clones, over 11% of which are singletons, and 0.03% to 0.045% rests with the top ten. The sequencing sample was made of naive CD4+ T cells from blood. This clonotype was sampled from a man between 18 and 29 years old with type 1 diabetes. The chain is built from TRBV9 and TRBJ2-1, with TRBD2 identical over 7 bases. CDR3 in amino acids: CASSLYSSGTFSYNEQFF. DNA for the CDR3: TGTGCCAGCAGCCTCTATTCTAGCGGAACCTTCTCCTACAATGAGCAGTTCTTC.